This T cell receptor (beta chain) was profiled in a study of cytomegalovirus exposure and HLA in healthy donors. General study results and limits: TCR beta chain V- and J-gene trimming was linked, in a later analysis, to a missense variant in DCLRE1C. Reported findings show TCR beta sequences accurately forecast HLA-A and HLA-B alleles in most subjects. The study found most TCR sequences rare, yet found some public TCRs in many donors.

Nominal health characterized the donors when sampled, though unrecorded immune exposures were likely. A word on this clone: Antigen unknown.

The CDR3 is made up of 13 amino acids. Looked up from germline, CDR1 is GTSNPN and CDR2 is SVGIG (reference sequence). The V end lost 5 bases, the J end lost 6 bases, and 14 bases lay between the germline ends. Primers for the PCR totalled 60 Vbeta and 13 Jbeta. TCRdb's table, derived via immunoSEQ multiplex PCR, lists solely in-frame clones and lacks some. The repertoire table contains approximately 96,000 clones. This TCR derives from a girl aged 10-17 years in good health and CMV-seropositive. Sequencing used PBMCs. V is TRBV30 and J is TRBJ1-5; D is unclear. CDR3: CAWGPEMGQPQHF. Here the CDR3 DNA reads TGTGCCTGGGGGCCAGAAATGGGTCAGCCCCAGCATTTT. Using reference TRBV30 and TRBJ1-5 for the parts outside the CDR3, the full variable domain is SQTIHQWPATLVQPVGSPLSLECTVEGTSNPNLYWYRQAAGRGLQLLFYSVGIGQISSEVPQNLSASRPQDRQFILSSKKLLLSDSGFYLCAWGPEMGQPQHFGDGTRLSIL.